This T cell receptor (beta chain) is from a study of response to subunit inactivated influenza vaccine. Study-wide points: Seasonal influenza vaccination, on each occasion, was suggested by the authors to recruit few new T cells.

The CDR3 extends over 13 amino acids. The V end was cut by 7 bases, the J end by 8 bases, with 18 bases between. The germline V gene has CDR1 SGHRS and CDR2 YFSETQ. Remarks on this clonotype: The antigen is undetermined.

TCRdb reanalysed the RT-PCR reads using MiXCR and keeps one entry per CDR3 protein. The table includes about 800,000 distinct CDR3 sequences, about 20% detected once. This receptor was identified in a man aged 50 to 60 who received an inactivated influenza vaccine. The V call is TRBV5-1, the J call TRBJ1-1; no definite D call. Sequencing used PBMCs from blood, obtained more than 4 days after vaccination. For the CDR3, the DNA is TGCGCCAGCGCTCTAGGTCATGGCCAAGAAGCTTTCTTT. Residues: CASALGHGQEAFF.